The 9 T cell receptor beta chains given below trace back to one sample, sequenced in a study of cytomegalovirus exposure and HLA in healthy donors. Both 60 Vbeta primers and 13 Jbeta primers went into the PCR. This table comes from immunoSEQ multiplex PCR, and its TCRdb copy is limited to in-frame clones, with some not included. The sample includes about 170,000 clones, 65% to 85% of them seen just once. Material: PBMCs. These receptors came from a woman aged 18-30 years in good health and CMV-seronegative.

The chain recombines TRBV7-9 with TRBJ2-1; D is undetermined. This CDR3 has 15 residues. V lost 6 bases and J 4 bases, leaving 16 bases between the germline ends. In germline, CDR1 is SEHNR, CDR2 FQNEAQ (reference sequence). CDR3 sequence (DNA): TGTGCCAGCAGTCCTGCGGCCCAGCCTTACAATGAGCAGTTCTTC. It yields the protein CASSPAAQPYNEQFF.

The chain links TRBV6-1 to TRBJ1-2; no clear D gene. This CDR3 has 13 residues. Germline-derived CDR1 and CDR2 are MNHNS and SASEGT. Trimming stripped 4 bases from V and 0 bases from J, with 6 bases between. The CDR3 here is CASSVRSNYGYTF. The CDR3 coding sequence is TGTGCCAGCAGTGTTAGATCTAACTATGGCTACACCTTC.

The rearrangement links TRBV5-1 to TRBJ2-1; 8 nucleotides agree with TRBD2. This CDR3 spans 16 amino acids. Losses at the gene ends were 3 bases for V and 2 bases for J; bases not matched to a gene: 7. The V gene's germline CDR1 is SGHRS and CDR2 YFSETQ. As DNA, the CDR3 is TGCGCCAGCAGCTCTAAGCGGGGGAACACCTACAATGAGCAGTTCTTC. Translated, it gives CASSSKRGNTYNEQFF.

The gene calls are TRBV7-6 and TRBJ2-7, with unresolved D. Per the germline V gene, CDR1 is SGHVS and CDR2 is FNYEAQ. The CDR3 has 12 residues. V was cut by 3 bases and J by 6 bases, with 9 bases left in between. The CDR3 nucleotides read TGTGCCAGCAGCTTTTTGGGCCGCGAGCAGTACTTC. Translated, it gives CASSFLGREQYF.

V usage is TRBV6-1 and J usage is TRBJ2-7; the match to TRBD1 covers 7 bases. The CDR3 totals 15 residues. The ends lost 0 bases at V and 8 bases at J; junction bases unmatched: 10. CDR1 and CDR2 from the germline V gene are MNHNS and SASEGT. The CDR3 region is CASSEAVTGSVKQYF. CDR3 sequence (DNA): TGTGCCAGCAGTGAAGCGGTGACAGGGTCGGTAAAGCAGTACTTC.

The chain carries TRBV28 and TRBJ2-5; 7 nucleotides align to TRBD2. The CDR3 covers 11 residues. J gave up 5 bases and V 11 bases, and 5 bases lay outside the gene matches. Germline V gene data show CDR1 as MDHEN and CDR2 as SYDVKM. Here the CDR3 reads CAGSSGETQYF. In nucleotides, the CDR3 is TGTGCCGGATCTAGCGGTGAGACCCAGTACTTC.

The gene calls are TRBV5-6 and TRBJ1-2, with TRBD1 matching over 9 bases. Germline V gene data show CDR1 as SGHDT and CDR2 as YYEEEE. CDR3 size: 16 residues. Trimming at V came to 1 base and at J to 6 bases, leaving 10 bases not matched to a gene. The CDR3, as DNA: TGTGCCAGCAGCTTGCTCCTTAGGACAGGGGTCGATGGCTACACCTTC. Protein: CASSLLLRTGVDGYTF.

V gene TRBV7-2 combines with J gene TRBJ2-5, with a possible D match to TRBD2 (6 bases). V gave up 2 bases and J gave up 5 bases, with 21 bases separating them. Germline V lookup: CDR1 SGHTA, CDR2 FQGNSA. The CDR3 runs 17 residues. The CDR3 sequence: CASSLLGPNSGGETQYF. The CDR3 region has the DNA TGTGCCAGCAGCTTACTAGGCCCAAACAGCGGAGGGGAGACCCAGTACTTC.

The CDR3 is CATSREGGVSREQYF. CDR3 coding DNA: TGTGCCACCAGCAGAGAGGGGGGGGTGTCTCGCGAGCAGTACTTC. The chain uses TRBV15 and TRBJ2-7; 7 bases match TRBD2. V lost 0 bases, J lost 6 bases, and 8 bases stayed unmatched. The CDR3 runs to 15 residues. CDR1 is LNHNV and CDR2 is YYDKDF in the germline V gene (reference sequence). Together with reference TRBV15 and TRBJ2-7, the CDR3 gives the full variable domain: DAMVIQNPRYQVTQFGKPVTLSCSQTLNHNVMYWYQQKSSQAPKLLFHYYDKDFNNEADTPDNFQSRRPNTSFCFLDIRSPGLGDTAMYLCATSREGGVSREQYFGPGTRLTVT.